The source of this T cell receptor beta chain is a study of T cell repertoires in cytomegalovirus infection. Study information: Shared public TCR beta signatures pointed to both CMV infection and a matching HLA type. Overall study results and limits: It was HLA-C-restricted CMV-specific TCR beta clonotypes that dominated the response ex vivo. Cumulated frequencies of public TCR beta families served to identify carriers of CMV plus the relevant HLA.

Via MiXCR, TCRdb re-called the reads, giving one row per CDR3 protein. This table holds some 450,000 distinct CDR3 sequences, about a third found once. V was cut by 5 bases and J by 2 bases, with 4 bases left in between. From germline, CDR1 is MNHNS and CDR2 SASEGT. The length of the CDR3 is 12 residues. This clonotype was seen ten or more times. The antigen remains unidentified. The sequence was collected from a human donor in good health (CMV status not recorded). Some clones in this sample may be carry-over from other donors' samples. The chain is built from TRBV6-1 and TRBJ2-1; D not certain. The specimen was PBMCs. The DNA for the CDR3 is TGTGCCAGCAGTTCCACCTACAATGAGCAGTTCTTC. Its protein is CASSSTYNEQFF.